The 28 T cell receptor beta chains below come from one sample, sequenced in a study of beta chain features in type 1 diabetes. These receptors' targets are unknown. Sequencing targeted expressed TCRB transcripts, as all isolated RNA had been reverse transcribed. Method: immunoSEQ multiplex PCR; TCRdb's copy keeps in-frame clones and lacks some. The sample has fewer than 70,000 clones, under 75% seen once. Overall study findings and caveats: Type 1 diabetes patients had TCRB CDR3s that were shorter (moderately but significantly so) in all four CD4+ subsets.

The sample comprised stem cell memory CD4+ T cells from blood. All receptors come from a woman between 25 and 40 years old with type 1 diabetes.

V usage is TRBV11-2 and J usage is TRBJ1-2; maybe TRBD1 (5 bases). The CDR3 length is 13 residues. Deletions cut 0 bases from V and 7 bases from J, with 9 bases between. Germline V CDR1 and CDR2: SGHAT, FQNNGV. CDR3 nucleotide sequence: TGTGCCAGCAGCTTAGATGGAGGGGCTGGCTACACCTTC. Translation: CASSLDGGAGYTF.

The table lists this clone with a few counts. CDR3 sequence: CAWNVALRTDTQYF. The CDR3 DNA reads as TGTGCCTGGAATGTGGCCCTCCGCACAGATACGCAGTATTTT. V is TRBV30 and J is TRBJ2-3; no clear D gene. Trimming left V 4 bases short and J 1 base short, with 12 bases between. Germline CDR1 GTSNPN, CDR2 SVGIG (reference sequence). The CDR3 runs 14 residues.

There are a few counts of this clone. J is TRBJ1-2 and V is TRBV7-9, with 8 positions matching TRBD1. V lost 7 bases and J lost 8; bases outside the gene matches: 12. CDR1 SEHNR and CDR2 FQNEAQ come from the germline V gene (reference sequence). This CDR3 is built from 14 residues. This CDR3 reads CASTITDREGGYTF. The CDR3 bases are TGTGCCAGCACTATCACGGACAGGGAGGGAGGCTACACCTTC.

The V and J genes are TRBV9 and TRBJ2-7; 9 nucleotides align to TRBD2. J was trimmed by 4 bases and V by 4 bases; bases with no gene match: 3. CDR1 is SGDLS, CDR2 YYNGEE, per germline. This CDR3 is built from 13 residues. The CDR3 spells CASSRTSAYEQYF. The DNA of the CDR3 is TGTGCCAGCAGCAGGACTAGCGCTTACGAGCAGTACTTC.

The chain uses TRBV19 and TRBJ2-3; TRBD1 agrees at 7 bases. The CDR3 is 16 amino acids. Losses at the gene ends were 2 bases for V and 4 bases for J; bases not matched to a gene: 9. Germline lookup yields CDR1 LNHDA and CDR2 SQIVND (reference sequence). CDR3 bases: TGTGCCAGTAGTATAATCGTGGGTCAGGGGGCAGATACGCAGTATTTT. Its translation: CASSIIVGQGADTQYF.

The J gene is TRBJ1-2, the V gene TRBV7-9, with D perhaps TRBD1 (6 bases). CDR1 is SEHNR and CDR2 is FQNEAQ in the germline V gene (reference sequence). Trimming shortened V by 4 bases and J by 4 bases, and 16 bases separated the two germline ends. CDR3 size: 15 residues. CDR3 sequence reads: CASSSRYRVAYGYTF. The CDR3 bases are TGTGCCAGCAGCTCACGCTACAGGGTTGCCTATGGCTACACCTTC. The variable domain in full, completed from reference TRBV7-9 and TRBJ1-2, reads DTGVSQNPRHKITKRGQNVTFRCDPISEHNRLYWYRQTLGQGPEFLTYFQNEAQLEKSRLLSDRFSAERPKGSFSTLEIQRTEQGDSAMYLCASSSRYRVAYGYTFGSGTRLTVV.

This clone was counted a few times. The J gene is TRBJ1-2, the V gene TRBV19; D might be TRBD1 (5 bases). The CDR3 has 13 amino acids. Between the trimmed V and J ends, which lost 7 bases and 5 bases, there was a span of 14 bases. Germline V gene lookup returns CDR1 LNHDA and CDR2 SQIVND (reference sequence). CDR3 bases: TGTGCCAGTAACCCGACAGCCTCTTATGGCTACACCTTC. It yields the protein CASNPTASYGYTF.

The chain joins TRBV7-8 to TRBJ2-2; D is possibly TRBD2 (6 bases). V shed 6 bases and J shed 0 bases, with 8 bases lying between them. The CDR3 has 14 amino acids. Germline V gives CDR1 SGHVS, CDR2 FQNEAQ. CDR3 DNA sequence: TGTGCCAGCAGGGAGGGGACGAACACCGGGGAGCTGTTTTTT. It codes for CASREGTNTGELFF.

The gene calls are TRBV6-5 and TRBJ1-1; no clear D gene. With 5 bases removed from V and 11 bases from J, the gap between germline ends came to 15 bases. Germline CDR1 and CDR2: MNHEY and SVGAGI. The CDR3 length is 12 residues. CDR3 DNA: TGTGCCAGCAGTACCCCGGGAACTACGGCTTTCTTT. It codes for CASSTPGTTAFF.

The CDR3 protein is CSSQREGYTDTQYF. The CDR3 DNA sequence: TGCAGCTCCCAGCGGGAGGGATACACAGATACGCAGTATTTT. This chain uses TRBV29-1 with TRBJ2-3, with TRBD2 identical over 10 bases. CDR1 and CDR2 (germline): SQVTM, ANQGSEA. The CDR3 has 14 amino acids. Losses at the gene ends were 8 bases for V and 2 bases for J; bases not matched to a gene: 7.

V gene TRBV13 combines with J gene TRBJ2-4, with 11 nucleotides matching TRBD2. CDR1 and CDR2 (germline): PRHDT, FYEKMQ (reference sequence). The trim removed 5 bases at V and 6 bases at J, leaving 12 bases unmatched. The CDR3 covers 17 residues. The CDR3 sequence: CASSPNPPLAGGNIQYF. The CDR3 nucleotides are TGTGCCAGCAGCCCTAACCCCCCGCTAGCGGGAGGAAACATTCAGTACTTC.

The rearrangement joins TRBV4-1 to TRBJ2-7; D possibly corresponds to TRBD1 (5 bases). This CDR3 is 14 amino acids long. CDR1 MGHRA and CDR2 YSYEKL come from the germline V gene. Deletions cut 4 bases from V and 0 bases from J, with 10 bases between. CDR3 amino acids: CASSRPGISYEQYF. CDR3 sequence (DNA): TGCGCCAGCAGCCGCCCAGGGATCTCCTACGAGCAGTACTTC.

CDR3 DNA: TGTGCCAGCTCAACCGCAACAGGTCTATCGGGTGGCTACACCTTC. Translating it yields CASSTATGLSGGYTF. The chain joins TRBV18 to TRBJ1-2, with D tentatively TRBD1 (5 bases). The CDR3 consists of 15 residues. The germline gives CDR1 KGHSH, CDR2 LQKENI. V lost 5 bases, J lost 7 bases, and 20 bases lay in between. The full variable domain, rest sourced from reference TRBV18 and TRBJ1-2, is NAGVMQNPRHLVRRRGQEARLRCSPMKGHSHVYWYRQLPEEGLKFMVYLQKENIIDESGMPKERFSAEFPKEGPSILRIQQVVRGDSAAYFCASSTATGLSGGYTFGSGTRLTVV.

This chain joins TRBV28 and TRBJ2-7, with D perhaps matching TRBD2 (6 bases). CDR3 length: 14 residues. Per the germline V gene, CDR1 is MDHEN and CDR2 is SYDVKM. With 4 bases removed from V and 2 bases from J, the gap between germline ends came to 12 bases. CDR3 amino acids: CASSSSSGAYEQYF. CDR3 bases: TGTGCCAGCAGTTCCTCCTCGGGAGCCTACGAGCAGTACTTC.

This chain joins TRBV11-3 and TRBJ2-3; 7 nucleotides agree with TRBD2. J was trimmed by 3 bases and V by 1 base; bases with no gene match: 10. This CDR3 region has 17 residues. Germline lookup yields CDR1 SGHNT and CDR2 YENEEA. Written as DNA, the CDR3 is TGTGCCAGCAGCTTAGGCATAGCGGGCGCGGGTACAGATACGCAGTATTTT. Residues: CASSLGIAGAGTDTQYF.

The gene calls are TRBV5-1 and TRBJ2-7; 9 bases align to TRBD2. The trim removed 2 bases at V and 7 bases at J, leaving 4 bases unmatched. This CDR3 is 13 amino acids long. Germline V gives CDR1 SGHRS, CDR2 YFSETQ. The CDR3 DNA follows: TGCGCCAGCAGCTTTAGCGGGAGTGATGAGCAGTACTTC. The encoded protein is CASSFSGSDEQYF. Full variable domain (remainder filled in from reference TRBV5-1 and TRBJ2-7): KAGVTQTPRYLIKTRGQQVTLSCSPISGHRSVSWYQQTPGQGLQFLFEYFSETQRNKGNFPGRFSGRQFSNSRSEMNVSTLELGDSALYLCASSFSGSDEQYFGPGTRLTVT.

Written as DNA, the CDR3 is TGTGCCATCTCGAGGGACTTCTCCTACAATGAGCAGTTCTTC. Amino acids: CAISRDFSYNEQFF. The chain employs TRBV10-3 and TRBJ2-1; D perhaps matches TRBD2 (6 bases). This CDR3 has 14 amino acids. V lost 8 bases, J lost 0 bases, and 11 bases lay in between. CDR1 is ENHRY, CDR2 SYGVKD, per germline.

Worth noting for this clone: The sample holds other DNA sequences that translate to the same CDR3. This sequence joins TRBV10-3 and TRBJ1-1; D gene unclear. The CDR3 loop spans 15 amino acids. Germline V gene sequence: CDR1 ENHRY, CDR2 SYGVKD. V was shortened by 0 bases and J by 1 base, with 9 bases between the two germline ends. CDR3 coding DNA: TGTGCCATCAGTGAGTCGAGAGGCTCGAACACTGAAGCTTTCTTT. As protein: CAISESRGSNTEAFF.

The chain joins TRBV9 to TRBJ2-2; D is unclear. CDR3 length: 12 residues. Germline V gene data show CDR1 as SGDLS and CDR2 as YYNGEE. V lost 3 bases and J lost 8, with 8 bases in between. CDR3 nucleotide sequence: TGTGCCAGCAGCGGGAGATCTGGGGAGCTGTTTTTT. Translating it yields CASSGRSGELFF.

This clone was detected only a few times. The CDR3 loop reads CASSPATGAGGYTF. Here the CDR3 DNA reads TGTGCCAGCAGTCCAGCAACAGGGGCGGGAGGCTACACCTTC. This chain connects TRBV28 to TRBJ1-2, with TRBD1 identical over 7 bases. In germline, CDR1 is MDHEN, CDR2 SYDVKM. This CDR3 region has 14 residues. With V trimmed by 5 bases and J by 8 bases, 11 bases remained unmatched.

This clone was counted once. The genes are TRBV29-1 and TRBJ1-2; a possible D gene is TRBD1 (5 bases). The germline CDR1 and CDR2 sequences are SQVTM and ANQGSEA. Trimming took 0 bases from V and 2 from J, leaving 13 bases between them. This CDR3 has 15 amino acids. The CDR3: CSVEEPETGNYGYTF. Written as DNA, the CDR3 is TGCAGCGTTGAAGAGCCAGAAACAGGAAACTATGGCTACACCTTC.

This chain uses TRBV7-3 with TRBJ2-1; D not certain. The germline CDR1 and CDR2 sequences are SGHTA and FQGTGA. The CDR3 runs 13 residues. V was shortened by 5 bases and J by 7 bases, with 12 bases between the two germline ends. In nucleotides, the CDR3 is TGTGCCAGCAGCGTCGAATCCGCGAATGAGCAGTTCTTC. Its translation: CASSVESANEQFF.

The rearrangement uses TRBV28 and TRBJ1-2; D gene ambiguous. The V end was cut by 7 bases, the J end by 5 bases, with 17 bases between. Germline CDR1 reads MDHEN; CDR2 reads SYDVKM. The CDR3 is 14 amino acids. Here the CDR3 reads CASKEGFKNYGYTF. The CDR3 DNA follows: TGTGCCAGCAAGGAGGGCTTTAAGAATTATGGCTACACCTTC.

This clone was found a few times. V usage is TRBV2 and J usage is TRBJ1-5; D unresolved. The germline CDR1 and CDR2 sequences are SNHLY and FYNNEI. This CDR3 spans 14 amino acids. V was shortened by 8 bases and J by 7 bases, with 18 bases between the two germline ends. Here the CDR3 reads CASGSWRAQQPQHF. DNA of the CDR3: TGTGCCAGCGGGTCTTGGAGGGCGCAGCAGCCCCAGCATTTT.

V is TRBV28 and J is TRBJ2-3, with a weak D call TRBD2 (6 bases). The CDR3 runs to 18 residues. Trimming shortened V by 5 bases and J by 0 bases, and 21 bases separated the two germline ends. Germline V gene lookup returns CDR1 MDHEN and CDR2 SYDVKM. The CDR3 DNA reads TGTGCCAGCAGTCGTCCGATGGGACTGCTTACTAGCACAGATACGCAGTATTTT. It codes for CASSRPMGLLTSTDTQYF.

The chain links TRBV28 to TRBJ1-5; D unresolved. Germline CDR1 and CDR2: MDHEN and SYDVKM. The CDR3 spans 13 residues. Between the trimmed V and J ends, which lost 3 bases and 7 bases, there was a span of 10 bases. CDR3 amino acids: CASSLVGGQPQHF. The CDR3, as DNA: TGTGCCAGCAGTTTGGTCGGAGGACAGCCCCAGCATTTT.

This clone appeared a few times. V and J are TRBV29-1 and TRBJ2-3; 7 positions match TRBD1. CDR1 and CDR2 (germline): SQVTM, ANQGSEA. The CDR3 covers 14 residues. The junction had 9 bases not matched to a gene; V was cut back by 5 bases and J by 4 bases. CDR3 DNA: TGCAGCGTTCACGGTTACAGGGGTCCAGATACGCAGTATTTT. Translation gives CSVHGYRGPDTQYF.

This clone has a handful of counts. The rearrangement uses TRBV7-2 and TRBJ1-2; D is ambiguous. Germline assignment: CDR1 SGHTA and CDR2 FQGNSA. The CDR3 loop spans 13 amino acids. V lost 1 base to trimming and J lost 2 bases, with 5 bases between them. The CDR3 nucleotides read TGTGCCAGCAGCTTAGTGTCAAACTATGGCTACACCTTC. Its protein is CASSLVSNYGYTF.